The next 25 T cell receptor beta chains were all read from a single sample in a study of T-cell reconstitution after alpha-beta-depleted transplantation in children. Unique molecular identifiers were used to barcode this TCRbeta library. MiXCR, applied by TCRdb to the PCR reads, yields one record per CDR3 protein. The data show 780,000 or so distinct CDR3 sequences, roughly 16% seen once. Sample: PBMCs, mostly from graft donor cells, taken 360 days after TCRalphabeta/CD19-depleted stem cell transplant. These receptors were obtained from a male patient aged 10 to 17 who had a stem cell transplant for acute lymphoblastic leukemia, so the T cells may come from the graft donor.

This clonotype was found a few times. The rearrangement links TRBV3-1 to TRBJ2-1; D is unresolved. CDR3 length: 14 amino acids. With 3 bases removed from V and 8 bases from J, the gap between germline ends came to 14 bases. The germline gives CDR1 LGHDT, CDR2 YNNKEL (reference sequence). CDR3 residues: CASSHLSSADEQFF. CDR3 sequence (DNA): TGTGCCAGCAGCCATTTGTCGAGCGCCGATGAGCAGTTCTTC.

This clonotype was counted only a few times. The V and J genes are TRBV4-2 and TRBJ2-3; 8 bases line up with TRBD2. This CDR3 has 15 amino acids. Germline values: CDR1 LGHNA, CDR2 YNFKEQ. The V segment lost 0 bases and the J segment 8 bases; nucleotides outside the gene matches: 7. Here the CDR3 reads CASSQEGAGEGTQYF. CDR3 nucleotide sequence: TGTGCCAGCAGCCAAGAGGGAGCGGGAGAGGGTACGCAGTATTTT.

This clonotype was detected ten times or more. The chain joins TRBV6-4 to TRBJ2-3, with 7 bases that match TRBD2. This CDR3 spans 16 amino acids. Trimming at V came to 4 bases and at J to 6 bases, leaving 13 bases not matched to a gene. Germline values: CDR1 MRHNA, CDR2 SNTAGT. DNA for the CDR3: TGTGCCAGCAGTGTCCTACCGGGCGGGAGTTCGGATACGCAGTATTTT. Translating it yields CASSVLPGGSSDTQYF.

This clonotype was counted many times. This chain links TRBV5-1 with TRBJ2-7; 9 bases are a match to TRBD2. V lost 6 bases to trimming and J lost 2 bases; unmatched junction nucleotides: 9. The CDR3 spans 15 residues. The germline V gene has CDR1 SGHRS and CDR2 YFSETQ. CDR3 sequence: CASTHEASGAYEQYF. CDR3 in DNA: TGCGCCAGCACCCACGAGGCTAGCGGGGCCTACGAGCAGTACTTC.

This chain links TRBV19 with TRBJ2-3, with D hard to call. Trimming shortened V by 7 bases and J by 1 base, and 15 bases separated the two germline ends. The CDR3 sequence is 15 residues long. The germline V gene has CDR1 LNHDA and CDR2 SQIVND (reference sequence). In DNA form, the CDR3 reads TGTGCCAGTACCTCCGCCCCCGGAGGCACAGATACGCAGTATTTT. Translated: CASTSAPGGTDTQYF.

This clonotype was seen only a few times. V gene TRBV28 combines with J gene TRBJ2-7; unclear D gene. There are 13 residues in the CDR3. Trimming cost V 7 bases and J 2 bases, with 12 bases left between them. Germline assignment: CDR1 MDHEN and CDR2 SYDVKM. The CDR3 coding sequence is TGTGCCAGCACCATAGCCCAGACCTACGAGCAGTACTTC. It codes for CASTIAQTYEQYF.

At least ten counts were recorded for this clonotype. This rearrangement joins TRBV11-2 to TRBJ2-2; either TRBD1 or TRBD2 may supply D (5 bases each). The ends were cut back, 2 bases at V and 1 base at J, with 11 bases in the middle. The CDR3 loop spans 16 amino acids. Germline V gene data show CDR1 as SGHAT and CDR2 as FQNNGV. Here the CDR3 reads CASSLIRDGNTGELFF. CDR3 DNA sequence: TGTGCCAGCAGCTTAATCAGGGACGGGAACACCGGGGAGCTGTTTTTT.

This chain links TRBV20-1 with TRBJ2-1; D is undetermined. Trimming took off 0 bases at V and 8 bases at J, with 8 bases between the two ends. The CDR3 loop spans 12 amino acids. Germline-derived CDR1 and CDR2 are DFQATT and SNEGSKA (reference sequence). The CDR3 DNA reads as TGCAGTGCTAGAGATAATTGGGATGAGCAGTTCTTC. Amino acid sequence: CSARDNWDEQFF.

The CDR3 nucleotides read TGTGCCAGCAGCTCTAACCGGGACAGGGTGAACGAGCAGTACTTC. Amino acids: CASSSNRDRVNEQYF. The rearrangement joins TRBV3-1 to TRBJ2-7, with 9 bases identical to TRBD1. Trimming cost V 5 bases and J 5 bases; bases outside gene matches: 10. Germline V CDR1 and CDR2: LGHDT, YNNKEL (reference sequence). This CDR3 contains 15 residues.

The V gene is TRBV27, the J gene TRBJ2-2; D unclear. Germline CDR1 and CDR2: MNHEY and SMNVEV (reference sequence). CDR3 length: 13 residues. Trimming removed 6 bases from V and 4 bases from J, with 9 bases in between. The CDR3 here is CASSYPVTGELFF. CDR3 sequence (DNA): TGTGCCAGCAGCTACCCCGTCACCGGGGAGCTGTTTTTT.

Ten or more counts support this clonotype. The chain is built from TRBV2 and TRBJ1-5; the D gene is possibly TRBD1 (6 bases). The CDR3 is made up of 14 amino acids. V was shortened by 5 bases and J by 1 base, with 9 bases between the two germline ends. The germline CDR1 and CDR2 sequences are SNHLY and FYNNEI. The CDR3 bases are TGTGCCAGCAGTCCAGACAGGAGCAATCAGCCCCAGCATTTT. As protein: CASSPDRSNQPQHF.

This clonotype has only a few counts. The chain has TRBV5-1 and TRBJ2-4; 11 nucleotides agree with TRBD1. This CDR3 is built from 16 residues. With 1 base clipped from V and 5 bases from J, the junction kept 5 bases outside the gene matches. Germline lookup yields CDR1 SGHRS and CDR2 YFSETQ. Written as DNA, the CDR3 is TGCGCCAGCAGCTTGAGAGGACAGGGGGCAGAAAACATTCAGTACTTC. Translating gives CASSLRGQGAENIQYF.

This clonotype was observed a handful of times. The gene calls are TRBV20-1 and TRBJ1-4; D not resolved. CDR1 DFQATT and CDR2 SNEGSKA come from the germline V gene (reference sequence). Trimming removed 0 bases at V and 8 bases at J, with 16 bases between. The CDR3 is 15 amino acids. CDR3 amino acids: CSARDGEFGREKLFF. CDR3 DNA sequence: TGCAGTGCTAGAGATGGGGAGTTTGGACGCGAAAAACTGTTTTTT.

The genes are TRBV5-1 and TRBJ2-2; 11 nucleotides match TRBD1. Germline V gene lookup returns CDR1 SGHRS and CDR2 YFSETQ. V dropped 4 bases and J dropped 7; count of bases not matched to a gene: 6. CDR3 length equals 15 residues. CDR3 coding DNA: TGCGCCAGCAGCGGACAGGGGGCGCAAAGCGGGGAGCTGTTTTTT. It encodes CASSGQGAQSGELFF.

This clonotype occurred once. This chain uses TRBV5-1 with TRBJ2-2; D remains ambiguous. Germline V gene sequence: CDR1 SGHRS, CDR2 YFSETQ. The CDR3 totals 15 residues. The V gene lost 4 bases and the J gene lost 5 bases, with 15 bases spanning the gap. The CDR3 region has the DNA TGCGCCAGCAGCAATCTTCCTAGAGATACCGGGGAGCTGTTTTTT. It yields the protein CASSNLPRDTGELFF.

In this sample, this clonotype turned up a few times. This chain links TRBV5-6 with TRBJ1-2; D is ambiguous. The germline V and J ends were trimmed by 4 bases and 4 bases, with 8 bases remaining between them. From germline, CDR1 is SGHDT and CDR2 YYEEEE. The CDR3 is 12 amino acids. This CDR3 reads CASSQWGYGYTF. CDR3 in DNA: TGTGCCAGCAGCCAGTGGGGCTATGGCTACACCTTC. The full variable domain, rest sourced from reference TRBV5-6 and TRBJ1-2, is DAGVTQSPTHLIKTRGQQVTLRCSPKSGHDTVSWYQQALGQGPQFIFQYYEEEERQRGNFPDRFSGHQFPNYSSELNVNALLLGDSALYLCASSQWGYGYTFGSGTRLTVV.

A note on this clonotype: At one of its ends the junction is not consistent with the germline gene, which may arise from a read error. V and J are TRBV6-5 and TRBJ1-2; a weak D match, TRBD1 (5 bases). This CDR3 contains 14 residues. Per the germline V gene, CDR1 is MNHEY and CDR2 is SVGAGI. The CDR3 is CASSNSRANYGYTF. The CDR3 region has the DNA TGTGCCAGCAGTAACTCCAGGGCTAACTATGGCTACACCTTC.

This clonotype was seen a handful of times. The V call is TRBV29-1, the J call TRBJ2-7; no reliable D call. The CDR3 has 14 residues. V lost 3 bases to trimming and J lost 3 bases, with 15 bases between them. CDR1 and CDR2 from the germline V gene are SQVTM and ANQGSEA. Here the CDR3 DNA reads TGCAGCGTTGAGGTAAAGCACCAATACTACGAGCAGTACTTC. Its protein is CSVEVKHQYYEQYF.

This clonotype was observed a few times. The J gene is TRBJ2-7, the V gene TRBV18; D gene uncertain. Germline V gene data show CDR1 as KGHSH and CDR2 as LQKENI. CDR3 length: 13 residues. V was trimmed by 5 bases and J by 2 bases, leaving 10 bases between them. This CDR3 reads CASSIDITYEQYF. The CDR3 DNA is TGTGCCAGCTCAATTGACATTACCTACGAGCAGTACTTC.

This clonotype was seen a handful of times. The chain uses TRBV11-2 and TRBJ1-1; TRBD1 matches at 10 bases. The V gene's germline CDR1 is SGHAT and CDR2 FQNNGV. V lost 3 bases, J lost 1 base, and 11 bases stayed unmatched. This CDR3 contains 18 residues. The DNA of the CDR3 is TGTGCCAGCAGCTTTTCATTTTGGACAGGGGGTAGGAACACTGAAGCTTTCTTT. It yields the protein CASSFSFWTGGRNTEAFF.

The chain carries TRBV20-1 and TRBJ2-3, with TRBD2 identical over 7 bases. Losses at the gene ends were 2 bases for V and 9 bases for J; bases not matched to a gene: 8. This CDR3 is 13 amino acids long. From germline, CDR1 is DFQATT and CDR2 SNEGSKA (reference sequence). The CDR3 reads CSARFSGITTQYF. For the CDR3, the DNA is TGCAGTGCTAGATTCAGCGGGATAACCACGCAGTATTTT.

In this sample, this clonotype turned up a few times. The J gene is TRBJ2-5, the V gene TRBV7-9, with D uncertain. The CDR3 has 16 amino acids. V lost 1 base, J lost 2 bases, and 14 bases lay in between. Germline V gene sequence: CDR1 SEHNR, CDR2 FQNEAQ (reference sequence). CDR3 amino acids: CASSLVRYAPQETQYF. DNA for the CDR3: TGTGCCAGCAGCTTAGTGCGTTACGCTCCTCAAGAGACCCAGTACTTC.

The gene calls are TRBV20-1 and TRBJ2-1, with D perhaps matching TRBD2 (5 bases). With 6 bases removed from V and 6 bases from J, the gap between germline ends came to 12 bases. Germline loops: CDR1 DFQATT, CDR2 SNEGSKA (reference sequence). This CDR3 region has 12 residues. The DNA of the CDR3 is TGCAGTGCCCTAAGACGGGGCAATGAGCAGTTCTTC. Protein: CSALRRGNEQFF.

This clonotype was seen a few times. The chain combines TRBV5-1 with TRBJ2-5; possibly TRBD1 for D (5 bases). CDR3 length equals 14 residues. Per germline, CDR1 SGHRS and CDR2 YFSETQ. V was cut by 4 bases and J by 7 bases, with 17 bases left in between. The CDR3 nucleotides are TGCGCCAGCAGCCGTGACGGACAAGAGACGACCCAGTACTTC. Translation gives CASSRDGQETTQYF.

J is TRBJ2-1 and V is TRBV24-1, with TRBD1 as a possible D gene (8 bases). Per germline, CDR1 KGHDR and CDR2 SFDVKD. Trimming took off 4 bases at V and 8 bases at J, with 20 bases between the two ends. The CDR3 is made up of 16 amino acids. Here the CDR3 reads CATSDQLGQGGDEQFF. In nucleotides, the CDR3 is TGTGCCACCAGTGACCAGCTCGGACAGGGAGGGGATGAGCAGTTCTTC.